This TCR beta chain stems from a study of response to subunit inactivated influenza vaccine. Regarding the study as a whole: Authors suggested each seasonal influenza vaccination recruits few new T cells.

On this clonotype: The antigen remains undetermined.

A single record per CDR3 protein comes from TCRdb applying MiXCR to the RT-PCR reads. The table records about 830,000 distinct CDR3 sequences, roughly 18% of them present only once. Between the trimmed V and J ends, which lost 1 base and 3 bases, there was a span of 13 bases. Germline CDR1 reads SGHAT; CDR2 reads FQNNGV. The CDR3 loop spans 15 amino acids. This specimen was PBMCs from blood, taken more than 4 days after vaccination. V usage is TRBV11-2 and J usage is TRBJ2-7; maybe TRBD2 (5 bases). This TCR was recovered from a man aged 45-65 years who received an inactivated influenza vaccine. CDR3 sequence (DNA): TGTGCCAGCAGCTTAGGGGCGGGCATCTACTACGAGCAGTACTTC. It specifies CASSLGAGIYYEQYF.